These 22 T cell receptor beta chains were sequenced from one sample in a study of T and B cells in COVID-19 patients (dated by TCRdb to 2018 to 2021). Sequenced using an Illumina MiSeq. Multiplex PCR with BIOMED2 TRB-A/B primer pools was used to amplify the TRB rearrangements. The public reads were quality trimmed at Q25 with fastp and then assembled into clones with MiXCR by TCRdb, keeping productive beta chains. For every CDR3 protein sequence, its rows merge into one entry that carries the most common genes and DNA. Counted in this sample were 20,000 to 25,000 distinct CDR3 sequences; approximately 29% of them appeared once. The ten largest clones represent about 3% of the sample. TRB repertoires were amplified using roughly 250-500 ng of genomic DNA isolated from blood. Sequencing input: blood. These receptors originate from a human donor who had recovered from COVID-19.

This sequence joins TRBV6-5 and TRBJ2-1; D is undetermined. The CDR3 is 15 amino acids. V lost 5 bases, J lost 3 bases, and 14 bases lay in between. Germline V gene data show CDR1 as MNHEY and CDR2 as SVGAGI. The CDR3 DNA reads as TGTGCCAGCAGTGAAGCGCTAGGCAGCTACAATGAGCAGTTCTTC. As protein: CASSEALGSYNEQFF.

The rearrangement links TRBV30 to TRBJ1-2; TRBD1 might be the D (6 bases). The CDR3 runs 12 residues. Trimming took 3 bases from V and 8 from J, leaving 13 bases between them. CDR1 is GTSNPN and CDR2 is SVGIG in the germline V gene (reference sequence). Here the CDR3 reads CAWRGGAEGYTF. CDR3 bases: TGTGCCTGGAGAGGGGGGGCGGAGGGCTACACCTTC.

V is TRBV7-6 and J is TRBJ2-7, with TRBD2 identical over 11 bases. The CDR3 contains 14 residues. V lost 1 base, J lost 6 bases, and 2 bases stayed unmatched. Germline V CDR1 and CDR2: SGHVS, FNYEAQ. CDR3 coding DNA: TGTGCCAGCAGCTTAGTTCTAGCGGGGGGCGAGCAGTACTTC. It specifies CASSLVLAGGEQYF.

This clonotype is labeled as medium-sized. The CDR3 is CSVIKMGQGADTQYF. The CDR3 DNA is TGCAGCGTCATAAAGATGGGACAGGGAGCAGATACGCAGTATTTT. The chain links TRBV29-1 to TRBJ2-3; 9 bases align to TRBD1. Trimming took 6 bases from V and 4 from J; bases not matched to a gene: 11. This CDR3 comprises 15 residues. The germline V gene encodes CDR1 SQVTM and CDR2 ANQGSEA.

In its sample, this clonotype is medium-sized (0.01 to 0.1%). The rearrangement uses TRBV19 and TRBJ2-5, with 8 bases fitting TRBD2. The J segment lost 10 bases and the V segment lost 3 bases, leaving 13 bases of the junction unmatched. This CDR3 contains 15 residues. Germline V CDR1 and CDR2: LNHDA, SQIVND (reference sequence). The CDR3 region is CASSMLVQGTSGQYF. CDR3 bases: TGTGCCAGTAGTATGTTGGTGCAAGGGACTAGTGGCCAGTACTTC.

This clonotype was picked up many times. The chain recombines TRBV6-5 with TRBJ2-7; TRBD1 matches 11 bases. CDR3 length equals 13 residues. CDR1 and CDR2 from the germline V gene are MNHEY and SVGAGI. The junction had 3 bases not matched to a gene; V was cut back by 8 bases and J by 3 bases. CDR3 sequence: CASRGTGGYEQYF. For the CDR3, the DNA is TGTGCCAGCCGGGGGACAGGGGGCTACGAGCAGTACTTC.

The chain couples TRBV6-5 to TRBJ2-7; D gene ambiguous. The CDR3 is 13 residues long. Between the trimmed V and J ends, which lost 5 bases and 3 bases, there was a span of 11 bases. The germline CDR1 and CDR2 sequences are MNHEY and SVGAGI. The CDR3 sequence is CASSVGEGYEQYF. The CDR3 coding sequence is TGTGCCAGCAGTGTTGGGGAAGGCTACGAGCAGTACTTC.

The chain employs TRBV5-6 and TRBJ1-5; TRBD1 matches 12 bases. Germline trimming cut 4 bases from V and 0 bases from J; bases unmatched to any gene: 8. The CDR3 extends over 18 amino acids. CDR1 SGHDT and CDR2 YYEEEE come from the germline V gene. The CDR3 spells CASSTGTGGAFSNQPQHF. The CDR3, as DNA: TGTGCCAGCAGCACCGGGACAGGGGGCGCATTTAGCAATCAGCCCCAGCATTTT.

The chain uses TRBV18 and TRBJ2-2; D might be TRBD1 or TRBD2, each matching 5 bases. The CDR3 extends over 14 amino acids. Trimming stripped 1 base from V and 5 bases from J, with 8 bases between. Per germline, CDR1 KGHSH and CDR2 LQKENI. The DNA for the CDR3 is TGTGCCAGCTCACCACGGGACGGGACCGGGGAGCTGTTTTTT. It yields the protein CASSPRDGTGELFF.

This clonotype was detected a few times. This sequence joins TRBV12-3 or TRBV12-4 and TRBJ2-7, with 12 bases lining up with TRBD1. This CDR3 has 15 residues. After removal of 6 bases from V and 4 bases from J, the junction contained 7 bases not matched to a gene. The CDR3 DNA is TGTGCCAGCAGCCCCGGGACAGGGGGCGGTTACGAGCAGTACTTC. Encoded protein: CASSPGTGGGYEQYF.

This clonotype was found many times. The chain links TRBV6-5 to TRBJ2-7; TRBD2 aligns across 8 bases. Looked up from germline, CDR1 is MNHEY and CDR2 is SVGAGI. This CDR3 is 15 amino acids long. V shed 6 bases and J 3 bases; nucleotides not matched to a gene: 10. The CDR3, as DNA: TGTGCCAGCAGCAGGGGACATAGCGGGGACTACGAGCAGTACTTC. Its translation: CASSRGHSGDYEQYF.

By sample share, this clonotype is medium-sized. The genes are TRBV19 and TRBJ2-3; no firm D call. The V gene's germline CDR1 is LNHDA and CDR2 SQIVND (reference sequence). Between the trimmed V and J ends, which lost 2 bases and 6 bases, there was a span of 6 bases. There are 12 residues in the CDR3. CDR3 DNA: TGTGCCAGTAGTATAAGTGGTGATACGCAGTATTTT. Translation: CASSISGDTQYF.

This clonotype occurred a few times. V gene TRBV5-5 combines with J gene TRBJ2-3, with 7 bases aligning to TRBD1. Trimming removed 5 bases from V and 3 bases from J; junction bases left unmatched: 6. The CDR3 spans 14 residues. Germline V gene sequence: CDR1 SGHKS, CDR2 YYEKEE (reference sequence). The CDR3 reads CASRNDRVTDTQYF. DNA of the CDR3: TGTGCCAGCAGAAATGACAGGGTTACAGATACGCAGTATTTT. Together with reference TRBV5-5 and TRBJ2-3, the CDR3 gives the full variable domain: DAGVTQSPTHLIKTRGQQVTLRCSPISGHKSVSWYQQVLGQGPQFIFQYYEKEERGRGNFPDRFSARQFPNYSSELNVNALLLGDSALYLCASRNDRVTDTQYFGPGTRLTVL.

This clonotype was observed at least ten times. V gene TRBV18 combines with J gene TRBJ2-2, with 11 bases aligning to TRBD2. The CDR3 spans 17 residues. Germline V CDR1 and CDR2: KGHSH, LQKENI. V was clipped by 3 bases and J by 4 bases; unmatched bases: 7. The CDR3 coding sequence is TGTGCCAGCTCACCGATTACTAGCGGGAGAACCACCGGGGAGCTGTTTTTT. Translation: CASSPITSGRTTGELFF.

This clonotype was counted only a few times. This chain links TRBV27 with TRBJ2-7; possible D gene TRBD2, 6 bases. Germline V gives CDR1 MNHEY, CDR2 SMNVEV (reference sequence). The CDR3 contains 15 residues. The ends were cut back, 6 bases at V and 9 bases at J, with 24 bases in the middle. CDR3 nucleotides: TGTGCCAGCAGCCCCTTGGGCAGCCCGGGGGTCGCGCAGTACTTC. It is translated as CASSPLGSPGVAQYF.

V and J are TRBV6-5 and TRBJ1-1, with 9 bases aligning to TRBD1. Germline CDR1 reads MNHEY; CDR2 reads SVGAGI. V was clipped by 9 bases and J by 3 bases; unmatched bases: 17. This CDR3 contains 17 residues. This chain's CDR3 is CASSPPGTGTPYTEAFF. CDR3 DNA: TGTGCCAGTAGTCCCCCCGGGACAGGGACACCCTACACTGAAGCTTTCTTT.

The J gene is TRBJ2-7, the V gene TRBV6-1, with 7 bases fitting TRBD2. The germline gives CDR1 MNHNS, CDR2 SASEGT. This CDR3 has 17 amino acids. V dropped 5 bases and J dropped 6; count of bases not matched to a gene: 19. The CDR3 protein is CASSSRGDGNLLSEQYF. In nucleotides, the CDR3 is TGTGCCAGCAGTTCCCGGGGGGACGGGAACCTCCTAAGCGAGCAGTACTTC.

This clonotype was seen only a few times. This sequence joins TRBV5-6 and TRBJ1-1; 7 bases line up with TRBD1. The CDR3 has 15 amino acids. After removal of 0 bases from V and 0 bases from J, the junction contained 2 bases not matched to a gene. The germline gives CDR1 SGHDT, CDR2 YYEEEE. CDR3 amino acids: CASSLAGQLNTEAFF. The CDR3 region has the DNA TGTGCCAGCAGCTTGGCGGGACAGCTGAACACTGAAGCTTTCTTT.

This clonotype has more than one count but fewer than ten. The chain links TRBV19 to TRBJ1-1, with D possibly TRBD1 on 6 matching bases. Per germline, CDR1 LNHDA and CDR2 SQIVND (reference sequence). This CDR3 is built from 14 residues. Trimming removed 11 bases from V and 0 bases from J, with 16 bases in between. The CDR3: CARTGGPMNTEAFF. Here the CDR3 DNA reads TGTGCCCGCACGGGGGGGCCGATGAACACTGAAGCTTTCTTT.

In regard to this clonotype: At one of its ends the junction is not consistent with the germline gene, which may arise from a read error. V and J are TRBV7-2 and TRBJ2-7, with D perhaps matching TRBD2 (6 bases). Per germline, CDR1 SGHTA and CDR2 FQGNSA. CDR3 size: 14 residues. The CDR3, as DNA: TGCGCCAGCAGTGGAGGGGACTTAGCCTACGAGCAGTACTTC. This codes for CASSGGDLAYEQYF.

This chain joins TRBV12-3 or TRBV12-4 and TRBJ2-7; 11 nucleotides line up with TRBD2. V gave up 6 bases and J gave up 1 base; unmatched junction bases: 5. This CDR3 is 15 amino acids long. CDR3 nucleotide sequence: TGTGCCAGCAGCGCAACTAGCGGGGGATCCTACGAGCAGTACTTC. Encoded protein: CASSATSGGSYEQYF.

Ten or more counts support this clonotype. This chain links TRBV6-5 with TRBJ2-7; perhaps TRBD2 as D (6 bases). Germline V gene data show CDR1 as MNHEY and CDR2 as SVGAGI. CDR3 length: 14 residues. Between the trimmed V and J ends, which lost 6 bases and 0 bases, there was a span of 12 bases. CDR3 amino acids: CASREVGSSYEQYF. CDR3 coding DNA: TGTGCCAGCAGGGAGGTCGGGAGCTCCTACGAGCAGTACTTC.